The next 3 T cell receptor beta chains were all read from a single sample in a study of shared clonotypes between healthy human individuals. The method was immunoSEQ multiplex PCR; TCRdb's version includes in-frame clones alone and lacks a portion of them. The sample consists of millions of clones, 80% to 95% of them appearing once. Source material: naive CD4+ T cells from PBMCs. As to subset: CD45RA+ positively selected. The receptor source for this set is a man aged 18-30 years in good health. Some clones in this sample may be carry-over from other donors' samples.

The chain recombines TRBV2 with TRBJ1-1; no reliable D call. Trimming shortened V by 3 bases and J by 1 base, and 9 bases separated the two germline ends. Germline V CDR1 and CDR2: SNHLY, FYNNEI. CDR3 length equals 14 residues. CDR3 sequence (DNA): TGTGCCAGCAGTGACCCGGGCAAGAACACTGAAGCTTTCTTT. Its translation: CASSDPGKNTEAFF.

The chain is built from TRBV9 and TRBJ1-1, with D unclear. CDR3 length: 15 residues. Trimming shortened V by 3 bases and J by 0 bases, and 12 bases separated the two germline ends. Germline V gives CDR1 SGDLS, CDR2 YYNGEE. In nucleotides, the CDR3 is TGTGCCAGCAGCGCCCTTGACGACCTGAACACTGAAGCTTTCTTT. Protein sequence: CASSALDDLNTEAFF.

The chain links TRBV5-1 to TRBJ2-3; 11 nucleotides match TRBD2. J lost 2 bases, V lost 0 bases, and 5 bases had no gene match. The CDR3 sequence is 17 residues long. Germline CDR1 is SGHRS and CDR2 is YFSETQ. The DNA for the CDR3 is TGCGCCAGCAGCTTGGAACTAGCGGGAGCCCACACAGATACGCAGTATTTT. Its translation: CASSLELAGAHTDTQYF.